Presented here are 27 T cell receptor beta chains from one specimen sequenced in a study of cytomegalovirus exposure and HLA in healthy donors. TCRdb's table, derived via immunoSEQ multiplex PCR, lists solely in-frame clones and lacks some. The table includes about 220,000 clones, over 80% detected once. What was sequenced was PBMCs. These receptors were obtained from a woman younger than 45 in good health and CMV-seropositive.

The chain joins TRBV5-1 to TRBJ1-5; a weak D match, TRBD1 (5 bases). CDR3 size: 15 residues. Deletions cut 6 bases from V and 0 bases from J, with 13 bases between. Germline V gene data show CDR1 as SGHRS and CDR2 as YFSETQ. CDR3 in amino acids: CASTPGPYSNQPQHF. CDR3 coding DNA: TGCGCCAGCACCCCGGGACCTTATAGCAATCAGCCCCAGCATTTT.

Only one count was recorded for this clone. This chain joins TRBV5-1 and TRBJ2-4; D ambiguous. The V end was cut by 4 bases, the J end by 0 bases, with 20 bases between. The CDR3 loop spans 18 amino acids. The V gene's germline CDR1 is SGHRS and CDR2 YFSETQ. This CDR3 reads CASSHPDRAWLAKNIQYF. In DNA form, the CDR3 reads TGCGCCAGCAGCCACCCCGACCGGGCATGGCTAGCCAAAAACATTCAGTACTTC.

Only a few counts were recorded for this clone. The gene calls are TRBV30 and TRBJ2-1, with D unresolved. Germline CDR1 reads GTSNPN; CDR2 reads SVGIG (reference sequence). V gave up 1 base and J gave up 0 bases, with 13 bases separating them. The length of the CDR3 is 16 residues. The CDR3 region is CAWSGAPRGSYNEQFF. In DNA form, the CDR3 reads TGTGCCTGGAGTGGCGCTCCCCGAGGCTCCTACAATGAGCAGTTCTTC.

V usage is TRBV9 and J usage is TRBJ2-1, with 10 nucleotides matching TRBD2. CDR3 size: 16 residues. Germline V gene data show CDR1 as SGDLS and CDR2 as YYNGEE. V was clipped by 4 bases and J by 7 bases; unmatched bases: 11. CDR3 coding DNA: TGTGCCAGCAGCTCACAATCTAGCGGGAGTTGGAATGAGCAGTTCTTC. Protein sequence: CASSSQSSGSWNEQFF.

The chain couples TRBV30 to TRBJ2-6; D remains ambiguous. This CDR3 spans 16 amino acids. V was shortened by 0 bases and J by 0 bases, with 9 bases between the two germline ends. From germline, CDR1 is GTSNPN and CDR2 SVGIG (reference sequence). CDR3 amino acids: CAWSVGYISGANVLTF. The CDR3 nucleotides read TGTGCCTGGAGTGTAGGGTATATCTCTGGGGCCAACGTCCTGACTTTC.

The chain couples TRBV7-9 to TRBJ2-7; unclear D gene. Germline V gene data show CDR1 as SEHNR and CDR2 as FQNEAQ (reference sequence). Trimming stripped 2 bases from V and 3 bases from J, with 5 bases between. There are 12 residues in the CDR3. CDR3 in amino acids: CASSLSHYEQYF. The CDR3 region has the DNA TGTGCCAGCAGCTTAAGCCACTACGAGCAGTACTTC.

The chain employs TRBV30 and TRBJ2-2; D is uncertain. The CDR3 totals 14 residues. The V end was cut by 2 bases, the J end by 5 bases, with 12 bases between. Germline V CDR1 and CDR2: GTSNPN, SVGIG (reference sequence). The CDR3 protein is CAWSPAVWTGELFF. CDR3 in DNA: TGTGCCTGGAGTCCCGCCGTGTGGACCGGGGAGCTGTTTTTT.

The rearrangement joins TRBV15 to TRBJ1-3; D is possibly TRBD1 (6 bases). Trimming stripped 2 bases from V and 1 base from J, with 9 bases between. This CDR3 contains 15 residues. Germline CDR1 and CDR2: LNHNV and YYDKDF (reference sequence). This chain's CDR3 is CATSRPQGSGNTIYF. In nucleotides, the CDR3 is TGTGCCACCAGCAGACCACAGGGATCTGGAAACACCATATATTTT.

This clone was counted a single time. The chain links TRBV28 to TRBJ1-1; 8 nucleotides align to TRBD1. There are 14 residues in the CDR3. Germline V gene data show CDR1 as MDHEN and CDR2 as SYDVKM. Trimming removed 4 bases from V and 4 bases from J; junction bases left unmatched: 5. CDR3 sequence reads: CASSSPQGATEAFF. The DNA for the CDR3 is TGTGCCAGCAGTTCCCCCCAGGGGGCCACTGAAGCTTTCTTT.

This chain uses TRBV11-2 with TRBJ2-1; 8 bases are a match to TRBD2. Germline V CDR1 and CDR2: SGHAT, FQNNGV. The CDR3 has 17 amino acids. The J segment lost 2 bases and the V segment lost 5 bases, leaving 11 bases of the junction unmatched. The DNA of the CDR3 is TGTGCCAGCAGCCCTAGGGGCGGGACTAGTGCCTACAATGAGCAGTTCTTC. Amino acids: CASSPRGGTSAYNEQFF.

In this sample, this clone turned up once. An end of the junction does not agree with germline; a read error may underlie this. This chain connects TRBV20-1 to TRBJ2-7, with D possibly TRBD1 on 5 matching bases. The CDR3 is 8 amino acids. In germline, CDR1 is DFQATT, CDR2 SNEGSKA (reference sequence). CDR3 amino acids: CSALGRLF. The CDR3 region has the DNA TGCAGTGCCTTGGGGCGCCTCTTC.

This clone was picked up a small number of times. The gene calls are TRBV19 and TRBJ1-1, with a possible D match to TRBD1 (5 bases). Germline V gene lookup returns CDR1 LNHDA and CDR2 SQIVND (reference sequence). There are 15 residues in the CDR3. V lost 5 bases and J 5 bases, leaving 18 bases between the germline ends. The chain's CDR3 is CASSVPVGTGTEAFF. CDR3 DNA sequence: TGTGCCAGTAGTGTCCCCGTGGGGACGGGAACTGAAGCTTTCTTT. The variable domain in full, with the rest retrieved from reference TRBV19 and TRBJ1-1, is DGGITQSPKYLFRKEGQNVTLSCEQNLNHDAMYWYRQDPGQGLRLIYYSQIVNDFQKGDIAEGYSVSREKKESFPLTVTSAQKNPTAFYLCASSVPVGTGTEAFFGQGTRLTVV.

This chain connects TRBV15 to TRBJ2-7; D gene ambiguous. The CDR3 has 16 residues. The ends were cut back, 0 bases at V and 0 bases at J, with 12 bases in the middle. Per germline, CDR1 LNHNV and CDR2 YYDKDF (reference sequence). The CDR3 spells CATSRERSAISYEQYF. Written as DNA, the CDR3 is TGTGCCACCAGCAGAGAGAGGTCGGCCATCTCCTACGAGCAGTACTTC. Together with reference TRBV15 and TRBJ2-7, the CDR3 gives the full variable domain: DAMVIQNPRYQVTQFGKPVTLSCSQTLNHNVMYWYQQKSSQAPKLLFHYYDKDFNNEADTPDNFQSRRPNTSFCFLDIRSPGLGDTAMYLCATSRERSAISYEQYFGPGTRLTVT.

The rearrangement uses TRBV5-1 and TRBJ2-6, with D hard to call. V lost 1 base and J lost 2, with 7 bases in between. Per the germline V gene, CDR1 is SGHRS and CDR2 is YFSETQ. The CDR3 loop spans 15 amino acids. The CDR3 nucleotides read TGCGCCAGCAGCTTGTTTGAGGCTGGGGCCAACGTCCTGACTTTC. Its protein is CASSLFEAGANVLTF.

This chain connects TRBV30 to TRBJ2-7, with no clear D. The V end lost 2 bases, the J end lost 5 bases, and 13 bases lay between the germline ends. The CDR3 spans 13 residues. Germline V gives CDR1 GTSNPN, CDR2 SVGIG (reference sequence). CDR3 nucleotide sequence: TGTGCCTGGAGTTTCGGAACAAACGACGAGCAGTACTTC. This translates into CAWSFGTNDEQYF.

The rearrangement joins TRBV27 to TRBJ2-5, with 7 bases matching TRBD1. The V and J ends lost 6 bases and 2 bases, in that order; junction bases with no gene match: 6. CDR1 is MNHEY and CDR2 is SMNVEV in the germline V gene (reference sequence). This CDR3 spans 14 amino acids. DNA for the CDR3: TGTGCCAGCAGAGAGACAGGGATACAAGAGACCCAGTACTTC. It specifies CASRETGIQETQYF.

Written as DNA, the CDR3 is TGTGCCAGCAGCCTTAGCGGAGTCAATTTCGAGCAGTACTTC. Translation gives CASSLSGVNFEQYF. This chain connects TRBV28 to TRBJ2-7; the D gene is possibly TRBD2 (6 bases). Per the germline V gene, CDR1 is MDHEN and CDR2 is SYDVKM. The length of the CDR3 is 14 residues. V lost 6 bases, J lost 6 bases, and 18 bases lay in between.

The chain couples TRBV29-1 to TRBJ2-3; 9 nucleotides line up with TRBD2. CDR1 is SQVTM and CDR2 is ANQGSEA in the germline V gene. The length of the CDR3 is 16 residues. After removal of 4 bases from V and 1 base from J, the junction contained 9 bases not matched to a gene. The CDR3 DNA reads TGCAGCGTTGCAGGACTAGCGCACCACCGCACAGATACGCAGTATTTT. Translated: CSVAGLAHHRTDTQYF.

This chain joins TRBV30 and TRBJ1-2; D remains unclear. Trimming pared 1 base from V and 9 bases from J, leaving 9 bases between. Germline V gene data show CDR1 as GTSNPN and CDR2 as SVGIG (reference sequence). This CDR3 is built from 11 residues. CDR3 in DNA: TGTGCCTGGAGTGACGAACGGCGCTACACCTTC. It specifies CAWSDERRYTF.

The gene calls are TRBV28 and TRBJ1-2; 8 bases are a match to TRBD1. The J segment lost 2 bases and the V segment lost 6 bases, leaving 5 bases of the junction unmatched. The germline gives CDR1 MDHEN, CDR2 SYDVKM. The CDR3 covers 14 residues. CDR3 region: CASRTQGANYGYTF. CDR3 DNA sequence: TGTGCCAGCAGAACTCAGGGGGCCAACTATGGCTACACCTTC.

The chain is built from TRBV7-9 and TRBJ2-3; 8 bases align to TRBD1. The CDR3 consists of 16 residues. The germline V gene encodes CDR1 SEHNR and CDR2 FQNEAQ (reference sequence). Trimming at V came to 6 bases and at J to 2 bases, leaving 10 bases not matched to a gene. In nucleotides, the CDR3 is TGTGCCAGCAGATCCCCCGGGACAGGCCCCACAGATACGCAGTATTTT. Translation gives CASRSPGTGPTDTQYF.

The V call is TRBV2, the J call TRBJ1-5; weak D call: TRBD1 (5 bases). Trimming took off 6 bases at V and 3 bases at J, with 15 bases between the two ends. CDR1 SNHLY and CDR2 FYNNEI come from the germline V gene. The CDR3 extends over 15 amino acids. The CDR3 DNA reads TGTGCCAGCAGGCGTATTGACAGCTCCAATCAGCCCCAGCATTTT. Amino acid sequence: CASRRIDSSNQPQHF.

This chain joins TRBV9 and TRBJ2-2, with TRBD1 matching 8 bases. CDR3 length: 18 amino acids. In germline, CDR1 is SGDLS, CDR2 YYNGEE. The V gene end was trimmed by 0 bases and the J gene end by 1 base; junction bases not matched to a gene: 8. CDR3 amino acids: CASSVATPGQGNTGELFF. CDR3 DNA: TGTGCCAGCAGCGTAGCTACGCCCGGACAGGGGAACACCGGGGAGCTGTTTTTT.

The gene calls are TRBV4-1 and TRBJ1-1; D call uncertain. Between the trimmed V and J ends, which lost 4 bases and 4 bases, there was a span of 13 bases. CDR3 size: 14 residues. CDR1 and CDR2 from the germline V gene are MGHRA and YSYEKL. This chain's CDR3 is CASSPTGEATEAFF. CDR3 sequence (DNA): TGCGCCAGCAGCCCGACTGGGGAGGCCACTGAAGCTTTCTTT.

This chain links TRBV27 with TRBJ1-2; TRBD1 agrees at 8 bases. Germline values: CDR1 MNHEY, CDR2 SMNVEV (reference sequence). Germline trimming cut 0 bases from V and 2 bases from J; bases unmatched to any gene: 2. CDR3 length: 15 amino acids. The CDR3 sequence: CASSLSRQGNYGYTF. Here the CDR3 DNA reads TGTGCCAGCAGTTTATCGCGACAGGGGAACTATGGCTACACCTTC.

The chain is built from TRBV7-9 and TRBJ1-1; no clear D gene. The germline gives CDR1 SEHNR, CDR2 FQNEAQ (reference sequence). Trimming pared 5 bases from V and 1 base from J, leaving 14 bases between. The CDR3 spans 15 residues. The CDR3 nucleotides read TGTGCCAGCAGCCCGGTTTTTTCTGGGAACACTGAAGCTTTCTTT. This encodes CASSPVFSGNTEAFF.

This chain links TRBV5-1 with TRBJ2-5; D unclear. Trimming stripped 4 bases from V and 2 bases from J, with 12 bases between. The CDR3 runs 14 residues. Germline-derived CDR1 and CDR2 are SGHRS and YFSETQ. The CDR3 protein is CASSQDGNQETQYF. DNA for the CDR3: TGCGCCAGCAGCCAGGACGGAAATCAAGAGACCCAGTACTTC.